Listed here are 14 T cell receptor beta chains from one sample, sequenced in a study of Ad26.COV2.S vaccination and SARS-CoV-2 variants. Indicated treatment: 19 received Ad26.COV2.S at low or high dose, single or two shots; roughly 5 received placebo; per-sample allocation not given. The investigators took samples on day 63 after the first vaccine or placebo injection. TCRdb's table, derived via immunoSEQ multiplex PCR, lists solely in-frame clones and lacks some. The data show fewer than 300,000 clones, with more than 70% seen just once and around 3% held by the top ten. The sample here was peripheral blood, taken in a trial of Ad26.COV2.S vaccine versus placebo. Receptor source: a person between 18 and 65 years old who received the Ad26.COV2.S COVID-19 vaccine or a placebo.

This chain connects TRBV18 to TRBJ2-7; 7 bases map to TRBD2. V lost 3 bases and J lost 0; bases outside the gene matches: 2. CDR3 length: 14 residues. Germline V gene lookup returns CDR1 KGHSH and CDR2 LQKENI. The CDR3 sequence is CASSPREVSYEQYF. Here the CDR3 DNA reads TGTGCCAGCTCACCTCGGGAGGTCTCCTACGAGCAGTACTTC.

This chain connects TRBV18 to TRBJ2-1; 11 bases are a match to TRBD2. The germline CDR1 and CDR2 sequences are KGHSH and LQKENI. This CDR3 has 17 residues. V shed 3 bases and J 1 base; nucleotides not matched to a gene: 5. The CDR3 loop reads CASSPQLAGVSYNEQFF. The CDR3 DNA is TGTGCCAGCTCACCTCAACTAGCGGGAGTGTCCTACAATGAGCAGTTCTTC.

This chain uses TRBV30 with TRBJ1-1; D not certain. Germline CDR1 GTSNPN, CDR2 SVGIG (reference sequence). The CDR3 is made up of 13 amino acids. Trimming pared 0 bases from V and 5 bases from J, leaving 10 bases between. The CDR3 spells CAWSVQEGTEAFF. Written as DNA, the CDR3 is TGTGCCTGGAGTGTTCAGGAGGGAACTGAAGCTTTCTTT.

V usage is TRBV7-2 and J usage is TRBJ1-2; 8 bases map to TRBD1. The CDR3 consists of 14 residues. In germline, CDR1 is SGHTA, CDR2 FQGNSA. Trimming removed 4 bases from V and 6 bases from J; junction bases left unmatched: 7. The CDR3 DNA reads as TGTGCCAGCAGCTCCCAAGGACAGGGAGATGGCTACACCTTC. It encodes CASSSQGQGDGYTF.

This chain joins TRBV7-2 and TRBJ2-5; no clear D. There are 13 residues in the CDR3. V was trimmed by 4 bases and J by 4 bases, leaving 10 bases between them. The germline CDR1 and CDR2 sequences are SGHTA and FQGNSA. CDR3 DNA: TGTGCCAGCAGCTGGCTAGTCCTAGAGACCCAGTACTTC. Translating gives CASSWLVLETQYF.

The rearrangement joins TRBV6-1 to TRBJ1-1; D not resolved. This CDR3 spans 13 amino acids. The germline CDR1 and CDR2 sequences are MNHNS and SASEGT. Trimming removed 7 bases from V and 6 bases from J, with 15 bases in between. The CDR3 DNA follows: TGTGCCAGCAATATAGGAAGGGCGGCTGAAGCTTTCTTT. Protein product: CASNIGRAAEAFF.

This rearrangement joins TRBV6-1 to TRBJ2-1; possible D gene TRBD2, 6 bases. The CDR3 has 15 amino acids. Trimming left V 0 bases short and J 2 bases short, with 8 bases between. Germline CDR1 and CDR2: MNHNS and SASEGT. The CDR3 DNA sequence: TGTGCCAGCAGTGAAGCCGGAGGGGCCTACAATGAGCAGTTCTTC. Translation gives CASSEAGGAYNEQFF.

This clone showed up just a few times. The chain recombines TRBV11-2 with TRBJ2-7; D is unresolved. V was shortened by 2 bases and J by 9 bases, with 8 bases between the two germline ends. CDR1 is SGHAT and CDR2 is FQNNGV in the germline V gene. CDR3 length: 11 amino acids. The CDR3 reads CASSLLLVQYF. The CDR3 DNA sequence: TGTGCCAGCAGCTTATTACTGGTGCAGTACTTC.

The chain carries TRBV5-4 and TRBJ2-3, with a possible D match to TRBD1 (6 bases). The CDR3 runs 14 residues. Deletions cut 3 bases from V and 1 base from J, with 9 bases between. The V gene's germline CDR1 is SGHNT and CDR2 YYREEE (reference sequence). The CDR3 nucleotides are TGTGCCAGCAGCTCCCGGACAGGCACAGATACGCAGTATTTT. It yields the protein CASSSRTGTDTQYF.

V is TRBV10-1 and J is TRBJ1-6; 8 bases line up with TRBD1. Germline CDR1 WNHNN, CDR2 SYGVQD (reference sequence). The V segment lost 2 bases and the J segment 6 bases; nucleotides outside the gene matches: 0. This CDR3 spans 14 amino acids. The CDR3 spells CASSEDRGNSPLHF. In nucleotides, the CDR3 is TGCGCCAGCAGTGAGGACAGGGGTAATTCACCCCTCCACTTT.

Comments on this clone: Other DNA sequences within the sample encode an identical CDR3. CDR3: CASSLAGWVFNEQFF. CDR3 DNA sequence: TGTGCCAGCAGCTTAGCGGGATGGGTCTTCAATGAGCAGTTCTTC. The V and J genes are TRBV5-5 and TRBJ2-1; 7 bases align to TRBD2. Germline CDR1 is SGHKS and CDR2 is YYEKEE (reference sequence). The CDR3 is made up of 15 amino acids. Trimming took 2 bases from V and 6 from J; bases not matched to a gene: 8.

This chain connects TRBV7-2 to TRBJ1-5, with D unclear. Germline V lookup: CDR1 SGHTA, CDR2 FQGNSA. The CDR3 sequence is 12 residues long. The V end lost 0 bases, the J end lost 6 bases, and 3 bases lay between the germline ends. The DNA for the CDR3 is TGTGCCAGCAGCTTAGCAAGTCAGCCCCAGCATTTT. This translates into CASSLASQPQHF.

This clone came up a few times. The chain recombines TRBV4-1 with TRBJ2-1; TRBD2 agrees at 12 bases. CDR1 and CDR2 (germline): MGHRA, YSYEKL. V lost 0 bases and J lost 10; bases outside the gene matches: 10. The CDR3 totals 17 residues. CDR3 protein: CASSQEVLAGGGQEQFF. CDR3 in DNA: TGCGCCAGCAGCCAAGAGGTCCTAGCGGGAGGGGGCCAGGAGCAGTTCTTC.

The table lists this clone with a count of one. The V gene is TRBV2, the J gene TRBJ2-2; TRBD2 matches 8 bases. CDR3 length: 16 amino acids. Germline V CDR1 and CDR2: SNHLY, FYNNEI. Trimming removed 4 bases from V and 6 bases from J; junction bases left unmatched: 10. In DNA form, the CDR3 reads TGTGCCAGCAGTGTAAGGGACTCGGGAGGGTCCGGGGAGCTGTTTTTT. Its protein product is CASSVRDSGGSGELFF.